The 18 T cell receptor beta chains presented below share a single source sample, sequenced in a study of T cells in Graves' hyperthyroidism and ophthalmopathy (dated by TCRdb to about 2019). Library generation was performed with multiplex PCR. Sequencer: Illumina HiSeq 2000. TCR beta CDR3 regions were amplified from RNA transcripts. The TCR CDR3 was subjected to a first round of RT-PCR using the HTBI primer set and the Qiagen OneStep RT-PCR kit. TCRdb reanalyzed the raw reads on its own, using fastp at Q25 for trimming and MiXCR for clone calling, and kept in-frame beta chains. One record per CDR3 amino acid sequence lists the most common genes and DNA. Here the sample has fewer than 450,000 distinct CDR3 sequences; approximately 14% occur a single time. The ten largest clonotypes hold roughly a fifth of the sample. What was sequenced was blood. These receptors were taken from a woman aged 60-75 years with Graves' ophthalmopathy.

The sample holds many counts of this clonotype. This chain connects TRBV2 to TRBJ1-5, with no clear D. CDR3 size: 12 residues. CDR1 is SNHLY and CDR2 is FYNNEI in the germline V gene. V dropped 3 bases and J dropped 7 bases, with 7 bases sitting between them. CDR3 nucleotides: TGTGCCAGCAGTGACCTGAAGCAGCCCCAGCATTTT. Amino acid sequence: CASSDLKQPQHF.

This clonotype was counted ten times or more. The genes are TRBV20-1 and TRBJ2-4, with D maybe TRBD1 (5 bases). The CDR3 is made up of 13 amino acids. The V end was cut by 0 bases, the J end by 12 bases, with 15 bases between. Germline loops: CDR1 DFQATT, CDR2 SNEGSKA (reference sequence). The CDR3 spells CSARELDTTSQYF. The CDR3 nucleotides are TGCAGTGCTAGAGAATTGGACACGACAAGTCAGTACTTC.

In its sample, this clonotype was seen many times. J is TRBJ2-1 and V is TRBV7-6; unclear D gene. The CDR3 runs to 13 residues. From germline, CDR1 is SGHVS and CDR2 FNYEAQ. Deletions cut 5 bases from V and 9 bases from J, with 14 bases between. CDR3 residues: CASSRSLPAEQFF. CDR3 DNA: TGTGCCAGCAGCCGGTCCCTTCCCGCTGAGCAGTTCTTC.

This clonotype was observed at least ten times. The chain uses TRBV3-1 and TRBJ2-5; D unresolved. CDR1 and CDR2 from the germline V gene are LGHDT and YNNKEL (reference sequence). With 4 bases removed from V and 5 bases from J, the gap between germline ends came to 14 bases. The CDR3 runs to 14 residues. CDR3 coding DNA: TGTGCCAGCAGCCCGGTAGAGAGGTTTGAGACCCAGTACTTC. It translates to CASSPVERFETQYF.

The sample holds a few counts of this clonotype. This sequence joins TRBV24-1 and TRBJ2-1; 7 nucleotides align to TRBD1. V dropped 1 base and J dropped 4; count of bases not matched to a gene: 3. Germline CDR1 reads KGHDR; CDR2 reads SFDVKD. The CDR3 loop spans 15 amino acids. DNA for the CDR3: TGTGCCACCAGTGATTTAAGGACAGGTTACAATGAGCAGTTCTTC. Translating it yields CATSDLRTGYNEQFF.

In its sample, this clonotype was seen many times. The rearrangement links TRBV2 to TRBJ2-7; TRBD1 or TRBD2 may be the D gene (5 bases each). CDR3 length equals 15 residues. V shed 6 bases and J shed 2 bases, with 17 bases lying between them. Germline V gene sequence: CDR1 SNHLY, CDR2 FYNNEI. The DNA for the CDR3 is TGTGCCAGCAGGACCGGGACCCTACCTCCCTACGAGCAGTACTTC. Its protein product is CASRTGTLPPYEQYF.

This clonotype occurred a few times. CDR3 residues: CASTEGQGAQSRETQYF. CDR3 coding DNA: TGTGCCAGCACCGAAGGACAGGGGGCGCAGTCCCGAGAGACCCAGTACTTC. The rearrangement links TRBV27 to TRBJ2-5, with 11 positions matching TRBD1. Germline CDR1 reads MNHEY; CDR2 reads SMNVEV (reference sequence). The CDR3 runs 17 residues. V trimming: 7 bases; J trimming: 4 bases; junction bases outside the gene matches: 14.

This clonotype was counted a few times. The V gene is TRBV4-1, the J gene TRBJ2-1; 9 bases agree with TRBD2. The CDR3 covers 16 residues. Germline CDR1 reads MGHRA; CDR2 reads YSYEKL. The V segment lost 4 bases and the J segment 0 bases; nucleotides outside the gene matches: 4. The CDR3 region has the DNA TGCGCCAGCAGCCTCCGTAGCGGGAGCTCCTACAATGAGCAGTTCTTC. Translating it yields CASSLRSGSSYNEQFF.

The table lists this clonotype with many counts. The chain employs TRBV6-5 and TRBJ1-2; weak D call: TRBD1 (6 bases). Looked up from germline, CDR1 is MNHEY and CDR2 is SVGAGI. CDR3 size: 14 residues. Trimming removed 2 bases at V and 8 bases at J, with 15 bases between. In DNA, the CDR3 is TGTGCCAGCAGTTACGGGGGGGGCAGGGAGGGCTACACCTTC. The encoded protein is CASSYGGGREGYTF.

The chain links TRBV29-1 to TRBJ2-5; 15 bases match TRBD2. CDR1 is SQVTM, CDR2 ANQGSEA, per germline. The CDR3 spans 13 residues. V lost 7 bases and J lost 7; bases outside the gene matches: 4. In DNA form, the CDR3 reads TGCAGCGGTACGGGACTAGCGGGAGGGACCCAGTACTTC. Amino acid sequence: CSGTGLAGGTQYF.

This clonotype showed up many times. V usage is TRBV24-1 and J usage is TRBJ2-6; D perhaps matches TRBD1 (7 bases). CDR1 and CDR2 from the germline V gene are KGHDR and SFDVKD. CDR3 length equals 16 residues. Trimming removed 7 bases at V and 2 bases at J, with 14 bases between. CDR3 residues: CATRAGGGAGANVLTF. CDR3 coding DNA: TGTGCCACCAGGGCTGGAGGGGGCGCTGGGGCCAACGTCCTGACTTTC.

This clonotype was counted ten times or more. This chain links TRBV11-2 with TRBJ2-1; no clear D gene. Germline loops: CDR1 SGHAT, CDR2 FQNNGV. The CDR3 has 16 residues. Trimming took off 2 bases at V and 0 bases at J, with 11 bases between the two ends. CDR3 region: CASSLRRTSSYNEQFF. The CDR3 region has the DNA TGTGCCAGCAGCTTACGGCGGACCAGCTCCTACAATGAGCAGTTCTTC.

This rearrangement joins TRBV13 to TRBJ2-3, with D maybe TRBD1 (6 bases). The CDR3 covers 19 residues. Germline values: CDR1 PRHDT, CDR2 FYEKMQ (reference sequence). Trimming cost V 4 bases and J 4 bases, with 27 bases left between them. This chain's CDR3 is CASSWVQGRASLLSDTQYF. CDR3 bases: TGTGCCAGCAGCTGGGTACAGGGTAGGGCCTCTCTCCTCTCAGATACGCAGTATTTT.

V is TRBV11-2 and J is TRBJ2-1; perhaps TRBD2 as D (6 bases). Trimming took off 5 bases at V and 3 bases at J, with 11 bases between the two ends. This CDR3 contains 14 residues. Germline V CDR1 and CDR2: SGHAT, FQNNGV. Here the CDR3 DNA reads TGTGCCAGCAGCCCCTCGGGGGTCTACAATGAGCAGTTCTTC. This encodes CASSPSGVYNEQFF. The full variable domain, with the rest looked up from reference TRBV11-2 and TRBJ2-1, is EAGVAQSPRYKIIEKRQSVAFWCNPISGHATLYWYQQILGQGPKLLIQFQNNGVVDDSQLPKDRFSAERLKGVDSTLKIQPAKLEDSAVYLCASSPSGVYNEQFFGPGTRLTVL.

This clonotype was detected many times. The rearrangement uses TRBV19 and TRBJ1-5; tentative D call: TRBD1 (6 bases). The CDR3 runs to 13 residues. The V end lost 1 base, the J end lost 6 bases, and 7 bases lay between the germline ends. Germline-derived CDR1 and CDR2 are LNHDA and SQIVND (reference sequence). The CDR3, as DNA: TGTGCCAGTAGTATAGGAGGGGGTCAGCCCCAGCATTTT. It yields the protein CASSIGGGQPQHF.

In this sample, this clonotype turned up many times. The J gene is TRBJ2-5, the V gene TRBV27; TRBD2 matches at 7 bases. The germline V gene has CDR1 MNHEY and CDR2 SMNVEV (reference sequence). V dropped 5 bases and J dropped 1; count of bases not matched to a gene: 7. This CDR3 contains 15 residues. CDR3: CASSPGTTAQETQYF. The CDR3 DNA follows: TGTGCCAGCAGTCCTGGGACTACCGCCCAAGAGACCCAGTACTTC.

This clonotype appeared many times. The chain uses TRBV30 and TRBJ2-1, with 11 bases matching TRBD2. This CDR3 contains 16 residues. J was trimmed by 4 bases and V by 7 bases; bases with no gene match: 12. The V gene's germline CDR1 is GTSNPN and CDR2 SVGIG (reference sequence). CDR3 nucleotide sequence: TGTGCCTCCGGGAGAGGTCTAGCGGGAGGTTACAATGAGCAGTTCTTC. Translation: CASGRGLAGGYNEQFF.

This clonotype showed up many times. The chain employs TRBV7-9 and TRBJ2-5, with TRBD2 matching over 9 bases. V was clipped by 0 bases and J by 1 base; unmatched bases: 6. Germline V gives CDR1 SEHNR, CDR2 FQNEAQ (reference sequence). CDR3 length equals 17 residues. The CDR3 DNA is TGTGCCAGCAGCTTAGCGAGGTCTAGCGGGATCCAAGAGACCCAGTACTTC. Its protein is CASSLARSSGIQETQYF. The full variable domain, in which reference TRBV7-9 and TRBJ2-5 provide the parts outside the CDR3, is DTGVSQNPRHKITKRGQNVTFRCDPISEHNRLYWYRQTLGQGPEFLTYFQNEAQLEKSRLLSDRFSAERPKGSFSTLEIQRTEQGDSAMYLCASSLARSSGIQETQYFGPGTRLLVL.